This T cell receptor beta chain was profiled in a study of cytomegalovirus exposure and HLA in healthy donors. The study, taken as a whole, reports: In presence/absence analyses, roughly uniform sequencing depth across donors was assumed. HLA alleles were associated with 17,000 or so TCR beta sequences in a later analysis at 0.05 false discovery rate.

Concerning this clone itself: Its antigen is still unknown.

Both 60 Vbeta primers and 13 Jbeta primers went into the PCR. Clones were read by immunoSEQ multiplex PCR, and TCRdb kept only the in-frame ones, dropping some. The table shows roughly 140,000 clones, with about 75% occurring only once. Trimming stripped 2 bases from V and 6 bases from J, with 20 bases between. This CDR3 is 17 amino acids long. The germline V gene encodes CDR1 SGHTA and CDR2 FQGNSA. These donors counted as nominally healthy when sampled, but unrecorded immune exposures were likely. The chain uses TRBV7-2 and TRBJ2-1, with a possible D match to TRBD2 (6 bases). The origin of this receptor is a male donor in good health and CMV-seronegative. Sequenced material: PBMCs. This chain's CDR3 is CASSLNADYPWRNEQFF. The CDR3 coding sequence is TGTGCCAGCAGCTTAAACGCGGACTACCCTTGGCGCAATGAGCAGTTCTTC.